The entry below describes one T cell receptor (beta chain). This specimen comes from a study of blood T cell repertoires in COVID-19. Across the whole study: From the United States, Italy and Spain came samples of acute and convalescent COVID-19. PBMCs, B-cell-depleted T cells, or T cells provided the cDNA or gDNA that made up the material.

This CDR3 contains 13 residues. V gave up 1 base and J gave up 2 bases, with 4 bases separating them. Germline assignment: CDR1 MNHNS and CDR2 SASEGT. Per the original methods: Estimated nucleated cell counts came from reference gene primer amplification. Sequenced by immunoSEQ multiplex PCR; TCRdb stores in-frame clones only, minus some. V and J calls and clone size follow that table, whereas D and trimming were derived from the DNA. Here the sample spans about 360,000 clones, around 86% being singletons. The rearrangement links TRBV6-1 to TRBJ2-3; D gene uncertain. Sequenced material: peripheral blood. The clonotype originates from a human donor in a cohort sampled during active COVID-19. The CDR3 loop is CASSEVSTDTQYF. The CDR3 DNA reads TGTGCCAGCAGTGAAGTCTCCACAGATACGCAGTATTTT.